This entry lists 3 T cell receptor beta chains sequenced from one sample in a study of beta chain features in type 1 diabetes. Reverse transcription of all isolated RNA meant that expressed TCRB transcripts were sequenced. This table comes from immunoSEQ multiplex PCR, and its TCRdb copy is limited to in-frame clones, with some not included. The table has 640,000 or so clones, over 11% seen once. These receptors' antigens are unknown. Study outcomes and limitations: People with Type 1 diabetes carried modestly yet significantly shorter TCRB CDR3s in all four CD4+ subsets.

Sequenced input: naive CD4+ T cells from blood. These receptors were taken from a man younger than 30 with type 1 diabetes.

The chain combines TRBV5-1 with TRBJ2-3, with 12 bases lining up with TRBD1. V shed 0 bases, J shed 4 bases, and the junction held 6 bases outside the gene matches. Germline V lookup: CDR1 SGHRS, CDR2 YFSETQ. The CDR3 extends over 17 amino acids. For the CDR3, the DNA is TGCGCCAGCAGCTTGGGGCCCGGGACAGGGGGCGCAGATACGCAGTATTTT. Protein product: CASSLGPGTGGADTQYF.

This clone was seen a few times. The V call is TRBV9, the J call TRBJ2-1; 10 bases map to TRBD2. CDR3 size: 15 residues. Per the germline V gene, CDR1 is SGDLS and CDR2 is YYNGEE. With 5 bases clipped from V and 5 bases from J, the junction kept 7 bases outside the gene matches. In DNA, the CDR3 is TGTGCCAGCAGGTCTTCTGGACTAGCGGACAATGAGCAGTTCTTC. It translates to CASRSSGLADNEQFF.

V is TRBV27 and J is TRBJ2-6; D not certain. CDR1 and CDR2 from the germline V gene are MNHEY and SMNVEV (reference sequence). Trimming removed 3 bases at V and 1 base at J, with 19 bases between. The CDR3 extends over 19 amino acids. The DNA for the CDR3 is TGTGCCAGCAGTTTCCAGCCAGGCAGGTTGTGGTCTGGGGCCAACGTCCTGACTTTC. Amino acids: CASSFQPGRLWSGANVLTF.